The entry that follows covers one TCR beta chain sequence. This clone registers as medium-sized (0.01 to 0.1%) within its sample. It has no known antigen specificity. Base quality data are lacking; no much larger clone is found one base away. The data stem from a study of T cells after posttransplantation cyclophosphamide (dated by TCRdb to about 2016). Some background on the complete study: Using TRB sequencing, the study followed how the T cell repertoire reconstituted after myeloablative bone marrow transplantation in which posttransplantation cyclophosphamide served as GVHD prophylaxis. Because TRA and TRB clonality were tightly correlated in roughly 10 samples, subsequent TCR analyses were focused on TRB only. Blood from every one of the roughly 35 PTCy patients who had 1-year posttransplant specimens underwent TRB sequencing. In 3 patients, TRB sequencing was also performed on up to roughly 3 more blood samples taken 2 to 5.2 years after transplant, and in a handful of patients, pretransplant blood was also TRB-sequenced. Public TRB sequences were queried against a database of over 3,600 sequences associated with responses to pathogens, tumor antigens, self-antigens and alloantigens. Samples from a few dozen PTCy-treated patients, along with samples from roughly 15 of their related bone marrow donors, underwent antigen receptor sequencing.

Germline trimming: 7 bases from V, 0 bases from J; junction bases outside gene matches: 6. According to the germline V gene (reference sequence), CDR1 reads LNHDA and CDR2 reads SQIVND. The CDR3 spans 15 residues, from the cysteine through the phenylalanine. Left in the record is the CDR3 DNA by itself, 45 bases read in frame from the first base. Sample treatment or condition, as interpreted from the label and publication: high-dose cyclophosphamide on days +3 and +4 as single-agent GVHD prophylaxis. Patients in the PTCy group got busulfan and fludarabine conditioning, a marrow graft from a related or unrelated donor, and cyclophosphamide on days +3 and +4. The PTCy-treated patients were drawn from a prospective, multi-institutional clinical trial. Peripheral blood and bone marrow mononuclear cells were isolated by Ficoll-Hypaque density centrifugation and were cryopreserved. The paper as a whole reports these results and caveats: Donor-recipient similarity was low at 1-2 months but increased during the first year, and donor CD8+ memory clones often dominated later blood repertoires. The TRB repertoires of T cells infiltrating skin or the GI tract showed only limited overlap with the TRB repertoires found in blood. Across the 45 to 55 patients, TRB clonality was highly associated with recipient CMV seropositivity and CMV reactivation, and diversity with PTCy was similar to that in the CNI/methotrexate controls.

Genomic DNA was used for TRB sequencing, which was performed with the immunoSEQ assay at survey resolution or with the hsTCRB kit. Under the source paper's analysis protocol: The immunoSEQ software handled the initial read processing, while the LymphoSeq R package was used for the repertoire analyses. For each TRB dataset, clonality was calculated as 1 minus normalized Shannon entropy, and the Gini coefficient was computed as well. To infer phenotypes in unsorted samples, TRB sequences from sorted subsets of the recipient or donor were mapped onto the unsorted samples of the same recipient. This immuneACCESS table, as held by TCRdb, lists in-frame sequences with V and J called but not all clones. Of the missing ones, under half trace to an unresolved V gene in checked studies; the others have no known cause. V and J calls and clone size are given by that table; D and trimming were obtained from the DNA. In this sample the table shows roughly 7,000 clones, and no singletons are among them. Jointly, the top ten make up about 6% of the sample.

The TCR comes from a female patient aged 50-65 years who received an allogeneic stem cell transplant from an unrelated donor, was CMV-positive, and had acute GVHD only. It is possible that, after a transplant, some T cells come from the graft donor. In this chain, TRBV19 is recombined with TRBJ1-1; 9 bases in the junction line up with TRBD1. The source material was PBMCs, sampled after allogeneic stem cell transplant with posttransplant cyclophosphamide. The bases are TGTGCCAGTACTACAGGGGGCACAATGAACACTGAAGCTTTCTTT. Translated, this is CASTTGGTMNTEAFF.